This T cell receptor beta chain was identified in a study of blood T cell repertoires in COVID-19. For the study at large: COVID-19 samples from acute and convalescent phases originated in the United States, Italy and Spain. PBMCs, B-cell-depleted T cells, or T cells provided the cDNA or gDNA that made up the material.

Original analysis: It was from reference gene primer amplification that nucleated cell counts were estimated. Clones were read by immunoSEQ multiplex PCR, and TCRdb kept only the in-frame ones, dropping some. V and J calls and clone size come straight from that table; D and trimming were deduced from the DNA. The data contain some 110,000 clones, over 75% of them seen just once; the ten biggest clones take up about 2.7%. The sequenced sample consisted of peripheral blood. The receptor comes from a man aged 45-65 years with acute or convalescent COVID-19.

As DNA, the CDR3 is TGTGCCAGCAGTAAATATTACAGGGGGCGCGGGACTGAAGCTTTCTTT. Amino acids: CASSKYYRGRGTEAFF. The gene calls are TRBV28 and TRBJ1-1; 9 nucleotides align to TRBD1. V was pared by 5 bases and J by 5 bases, with 12 bases of the junction left unmatched. The CDR3 is 16 amino acids. Germline V gives CDR1 MDHEN, CDR2 SYDVKM.